The 7 T cell receptor beta chains listed next were all sequenced from one sample in a study of cytomegalovirus exposure and HLA in healthy donors. Amplification used 60 Vbeta primers and 13 Jbeta primers. Profiling relied on immunoSEQ multiplex PCR, and the TCRdb table lists in-frame clones only, not all of them. The repertoire holds tens of thousands of clones, approximately 70% seen once, with around 4.7% in the top ten. The material sequenced was PBMCs. Source of these receptors: a man aged 55 to 69 in good health and CMV-seropositive.

The gene calls are TRBV7-2 and TRBJ1-1, with D possibly TRBD1 on 6 matching bases. The CDR3 totals 15 residues. Trimming shortened V by 4 bases and J by 4 bases, and 16 bases separated the two germline ends. The germline gives CDR1 SGHTA, CDR2 FQGNSA. The CDR3 region is CASSSGSGGPTEAFF. CDR3 nucleotides: TGTGCCAGCAGCTCCGGAAGCGGGGGGCCCACTGAAGCTTTCTTT.

The chain uses TRBV7-6 and TRBJ2-5; possibly TRBD1 for D (5 bases). Trimming left V 1 base short and J 1 base short, with 10 bases between. The CDR3 covers 15 residues. Germline V gene lookup returns CDR1 SGHVS and CDR2 FNYEAQ. CDR3 region: CASSLGQHFQETQYF. The CDR3 nucleotides read TGTGCCAGCAGCTTAGGACAGCACTTCCAAGAGACCCAGTACTTC.

The chain couples TRBV4-1 to TRBJ2-5; TRBD2 aligns across 9 bases. The V segment lost 4 bases and the J segment 1 base; nucleotides outside the gene matches: 10. The germline V gene has CDR1 MGHRA and CDR2 YSYEKL. This CDR3 comprises 17 residues. The chain's CDR3 is CASSLQSSGGPQETQYF. CDR3 bases: TGCGCCAGCAGCCTGCAGAGTAGCGGGGGTCCCCAAGAGACCCAGTACTTC.

The chain employs TRBV5-6 and TRBJ2-2, with TRBD1 identical over 8 bases. The CDR3 has 15 amino acids. CDR1 SGHDT and CDR2 YYEEEE come from the germline V gene. Trimming removed 2 bases from V and 2 bases from J; junction bases left unmatched: 2. CDR3 DNA sequence: TGTGCCAGCAGCTTACAGGGGGATAACACCGGGGAGCTGTTTTTT. This encodes CASSLQGDNTGELFF.

This clone was counted between two and nine times. The chain links TRBV7-8 to TRBJ2-7, with D possibly being TRBD1 (6 bases). In germline, CDR1 is SGHVS, CDR2 FQNEAQ. The CDR3 has 15 residues. Trimming took 1 base from V and 7 from J, leaving 17 bases between them. CDR3 coding DNA: TGTGCCAGCAGCTTAGTTTCCAGGGGTGAAGGAGAGCAGTACTTC. This translates into CASSLVSRGEGEQYF.

This chain links TRBV28 with TRBJ1-4; D gene uncertain. The CDR3 runs 14 residues. Trimming removed 6 bases from V and 5 bases from J, with 13 bases in between. Germline values: CDR1 MDHEN, CDR2 SYDVKM. This CDR3 is CASSSPSTNEKLFF. The CDR3 DNA follows: TGTGCCAGCAGCTCTCCTAGTACGAATGAAAAACTGTTTTTT. The full variable domain, its missing parts supplied by reference TRBV28 and TRBJ1-4, is DVKVTQSSRYLVKRTGEKVFLECVQDMDHENMFWYRQDPGLGLRLIYFSYDVKMKEKGDIPEGYSVSREKKERFSLILESASTNQTSMYLCASSSPSTNEKLFFGSGTQLSVL.

The chain recombines TRBV10-2 with TRBJ2-5; TRBD1 matches at 7 bases. The J call is in doubt because the DNA end fits TRBJ2-7 better. This CDR3 is 16 amino acids long. In germline, CDR1 is WSHSY, CDR2 SAAADI. CDR3 bases: TGCGCCAGCAGACAGGGGACACGCAGCCGCACCTACGAGCAGTACTTC. It translates to CASRQGTRSRTYEQYF.